Following are 13 T cell receptor beta chains from one sample sequenced in a study of blood T cells in healthy people across ages (dated by TCRdb to 2013 to 2016). The protocol used for the library was 5' RACE. Sequencer: Illumina HiSeq 2500. A second PCR of 7 to 11 cycles was performed with a sample-barcoded 5' primer and a J-beta primer mix. Through fastp at Q25 and MiXCR, TCRdb rebuilt clones from the public reads, retaining in-frame beta chains. A single entry per CDR3 protein holds the most common genes and DNA from its merged rows. The sample yields 870,000 or so distinct CDR3 sequences; around 30% were counted once. The ten largest clones take up around 15% of the sample. The material sequenced was blood. Every receptor here comes from an elderly woman in good health.

This clonotype was seen ten or more times. The chain links TRBV7-2 to TRBJ2-5; the match to TRBD1 covers 7 bases. The junction had 7 bases not matched to a gene; V was cut back by 2 bases and J by 4 bases. Germline CDR1 SGHTA, CDR2 FQGNSA. This CDR3 contains 15 residues. CDR3 protein: CASSLKTTGSETQYF. The CDR3 DNA follows: TGTGCCAGCAGCTTAAAAACGACAGGGTCAGAGACCCAGTACTTC.

This clonotype was seen more than once but under ten times. A much larger clone is a single base away; this may be a read error. The chain combines TRBV5-1 with TRBJ2-5, with TRBD1 identical over 8 bases. Germline V gene data show CDR1 as SGHRS and CDR2 as YFSETQ. Germline trimming cut 2 bases from V and 11 bases from J; bases unmatched to any gene: 14. The CDR3 is made up of 15 amino acids. CDR3 nucleotide sequence: TGCGCCAGCAGCTTTTCGACAGGGGCCACAAATGGGCAGTACTTC. Encoded protein: CASSFSTGATNGQYF. Drawing the rest from reference TRBV5-1 and TRBJ2-5, the complete variable domain is KAGVTQTPRYLIKTRGQQVTLSCSPISGHRSVSWYQQTPGQGLQFLFEYFSETQRNKGNFPGRFSGRQFSNSRSEMNVSTLELGDSALYLCASSFSTGATNGQYFGPGTRLLVL.

This clonotype was counted a few times. This sequence joins TRBV14 and TRBJ1-2; D unresolved. CDR3 length: 14 residues. CDR1 is SGHDN and CDR2 is FVKESK in the germline V gene. With 0 bases removed from V and 6 bases from J, the gap between germline ends came to 11 bases. DNA for the CDR3: TGTGCCAGCAGCCAAGATCCCTGGGGAAATGGCTACACCTTC. Its protein product is CASSQDPWGNGYTF.

This clonotype was seen repeatedly, ten times or more. The rearrangement links TRBV3-1 to TRBJ2-3; either TRBD1 or TRBD2 may fit D (5 bases each). The germline V gene has CDR1 LGHDT and CDR2 YNNKEL (reference sequence). The CDR3 totals 17 residues. Trimming removed 0 bases at V and 0 bases at J, with 13 bases between. The CDR3 coding sequence is TGTGCCAGCAGCCAAGATAAGAGGGGAGACAGCACAGATACGCAGTATTTT. It codes for CASSQDKRGDSTDTQYF.

The table lists this clonotype with many counts. In nucleotides, the CDR3 is TGTGCCAGCAGCTTAGAAAGGACGGAAAAACTGTTTTTT. This translates into CASSLERTEKLFF. The J gene is TRBJ1-4, the V gene TRBV7-2, with unresolved D. The V end lost 1 base, the J end lost 8 bases, and 8 bases lay between the germline ends. Germline assignment: CDR1 SGHTA and CDR2 FQGNSA. CDR3 length: 13 residues.

On this clonotype itself: A read error may explain this, as a much larger clone is one base away. The J gene is TRBJ1-2, the V gene TRBV7-9, with D maybe TRBD1 (5 bases). Germline V lookup: CDR1 SEHNR, CDR2 FQNEAQ (reference sequence). V lost 0 bases, J lost 6 bases, and 8 bases lay in between. The CDR3 spans 13 residues. The CDR3: CASSLARVHGYTF. CDR3 DNA: TGTGCCAGCAGCTTAGCCAGGGTCCATGGCTACACCTTC.

This clonotype has more than one count but fewer than ten. The V gene is TRBV9, the J gene TRBJ1-1; no reliable D call. Germline V CDR1 and CDR2: SGDLS, YYNGEE. CDR3 length: 14 residues. V was clipped by 4 bases and J by 4 bases, with 14 bases between them. The CDR3 DNA follows: TGTGCCAGCAGCCCCCAGCGGGGATTCACTGAAGCTTTCTTT. Its protein is CASSPQRGFTEAFF. The full variable domain, with the rest looked up from reference TRBV9 and TRBJ1-1, is DSGVTQTPKHLITATGQRVTLRCSPRSGDLSVYWYQQSLDQGLQFLIQYYNGEERAKGNILERFSAQQFPDLHSELNLSSLELGDSALYFCASSPQRGFTEAFFGQGTRLTVV.

This clonotype has just a few counts. CDR3 sequence (DNA): TGCGCCAGCAGCCAAGCTCGGGCCGGGACAGTTAACACCGGGGAGCTGTTTTTT. The encoded protein is CASSQARAGTVNTGELFF. The rearrangement joins TRBV4-3 to TRBJ2-2; 7 nucleotides agree with TRBD1. The CDR3 has 18 residues. Germline CDR1 LGHNA, CDR2 YSLEER. Trimming at V came to 1 base and at J to 2 bases, leaving 10 bases not matched to a gene.

This clonotype was seen only a few times. The chain is built from TRBV10-2 and TRBJ1-1; 7 positions match TRBD1. The CDR3 has 13 residues. The junction had 3 bases not matched to a gene; V was cut back by 5 bases and J by 3 bases. Germline V gene lookup returns CDR1 WSHSY and CDR2 SAAADI. In DNA, the CDR3 is TGCGCCAGCAGTAACGGGACAGACACTGAAGCTTTCTTT. Protein: CASSNGTDTEAFF.

This clonotype has a count of ten or more. The chain uses TRBV6-2 or TRBV6-3 and TRBJ1-6; a weak D match, TRBD1 (6 bases). Between the trimmed V and J ends, which lost 7 bases and 11 bases, there was a span of 18 bases. This CDR3 contains 14 residues. Per the germline V gene, CDR1 is MNHEY and CDR2 is SVGEGT. CDR3 bases: TGTGCCAGCATTGGTACAGGGAAAAATGCACCCCTCCACTTT. This sequence encodes CASIGTGKNAPLHF.

In its sample, this clonotype was seen once. A much larger clone sits a single nucleotide away, making a read error possible. The chain joins TRBV5-8 to TRBJ1-2; D may be TRBD1 (6 bases). Germline values: CDR1 SGHTS, CDR2 YDEGEE. CDR3 length: 16 residues. CDR3 DNA: TGTGCCCGCAGCAGGACGAACCGGGACAACGGCTATGGCTACACCTTC. Translating gives CARSRTNRDNGYGYTF.

The chain employs TRBV5-1 and TRBJ1-1, with TRBD1 matching over 8 bases. Germline V gene lookup returns CDR1 SGHRS and CDR2 YFSETQ. Trimming at V came to 3 bases and at J to 1 base, leaving 17 bases not matched to a gene. There are 19 residues in the CDR3. CDR3 DNA: TGCGCCAGCAGCTCAGCGTTACTTAGTCCCGGGACAGGGAACACTGAAGCTTTCTTT. Protein: CASSSALLSPGTGNTEAFF.

Note on this clonotype: The junction departs from germline at one end; a sequencing error may be responsible. This chain links TRBV7-2 with TRBJ2-5; 8 bases agree with TRBD2. The CDR3 is 14 residues long. CDR1 and CDR2 from the germline V gene are SGHTA and FQGNSA. The CDR3 reads CAGSPPPSGETQYF. The DNA of the CDR3 is TGTGCCGGCAGCCCACCCCCTAGCGGGGAGACCCAGTACTTC.